Below are 5 T cell receptor beta chains sequenced from a single sample in a study of cytomegalovirus exposure and HLA in healthy donors. A multiplex PCR was run with 60 Vbeta primers and 13 Jbeta primers. Data came from immunoSEQ multiplex PCR; TCRdb stores just in-frame clones and leaves some out. Of 120,000 to 150,000 clones in the sample, 80% to 85% were seen once. Sequencing input: PBMCs. These receptors came from a male donor in good health and CMV-seronegative.

The V call is TRBV9, the J call TRBJ2-5; 7 positions match TRBD1. The V and J ends lost 4 bases and 1 base, in that order; junction bases with no gene match: 10. The CDR3 totals 16 residues. CDR1 is SGDLS and CDR2 is YYNGEE in the germline V gene. This CDR3 is CASSFDAQGLQETQYF. The CDR3 DNA reads as TGTGCCAGCAGCTTTGACGCACAGGGGCTCCAAGAGACCCAGTACTTC.

The gene calls are TRBV5-4 and TRBJ2-7, with D maybe TRBD2 (5 bases). V dropped 0 bases and J dropped 0 bases, with 13 bases sitting between them. The CDR3 consists of 16 residues. CDR1 and CDR2 (germline): SGHNT, YYREEE (reference sequence). CDR3 residues: CASSLGLAASSYEQYF. CDR3 nucleotide sequence: TGTGCCAGCAGCTTGGGTCTAGCAGCGAGCTCCTACGAGCAGTACTTC.

The chain carries TRBV4-2 and TRBJ2-5; 10 bases match TRBD2. Germline CDR1 is LGHNA and CDR2 is YNFKEQ. The CDR3 covers 17 residues. With 4 bases clipped from V and 5 bases from J, the junction kept 13 bases outside the gene matches. The CDR3, as DNA: TGTGCCAGCAGCCGGGGGGGTAGCGGGAGGTCGAGGGAGACCCAGTACTTC. Its protein is CASSRGGSGRSRETQYF.

V and J are TRBV4-2 and TRBJ2-5; the match to TRBD1 covers 10 bases. Germline V gene lookup returns CDR1 LGHNA and CDR2 YNFKEQ. The CDR3 has 14 residues. J lost 6 bases, V lost 3 bases, and 4 bases had no gene match. The CDR3 reads CASSQPGQGKTQYF. DNA of the CDR3: TGTGCCAGCAGCCAGCCGGGACAGGGGAAGACCCAGTACTTC.

This chain joins TRBV2 and TRBJ1-2; TRBD1 aligns across 9 bases. The germline V gene has CDR1 SNHLY and CDR2 FYNNEI. The CDR3 length is 11 residues. V dropped 10 bases and J dropped 8; count of bases not matched to a gene: 5. DNA of the CDR3: TGTGCCACTTGGGACAGGGCGGGCTACACCTTC. It translates to CATWDRAGYTF.